The 12 T cell receptor beta chains below come from one sample, sequenced in a study of OX40 agonist ivuxolimab in advanced cancers. Here immunoSEQ multiplex PCR was the method, and the copy in TCRdb shows in-frame clones only, minus some. Of 70,000 to 100,000 clones listed, approximately 90% are singletons. The sequenced sample was CD4+ or CD8+ T cells sorted from blood, obtained in a trial of the OX40 agonist ivuxolimab. Source of these receptors: an adult with an advanced solid tumor such as melanoma, head and neck, liver or kidney cancer.

The chain joins TRBV20-1 to TRBJ2-5; D not resolved. In germline, CDR1 is DFQATT, CDR2 SNEGSKA (reference sequence). The CDR3 loop spans 10 amino acids. The germline V and J ends were trimmed by 0 bases and 4 bases, with 0 bases remaining between them. The CDR3 loop is CSAREETQYF. CDR3 in DNA: TGCAGTGCTAGAGAAGAGACCCAGTACTTC.

This clone was found once. The chain carries TRBV6-1 and TRBJ2-6, with D perhaps matching TRBD1 or TRBD2 (7 bases each). The CDR3 consists of 18 residues. V was clipped by 1 base and J by 1 base, with 14 bases between them. Germline lookup yields CDR1 MNHNS and CDR2 SASEGT. In DNA form, the CDR3 reads TGTGCCAGCAGTGAAGTGGCAGGGGGGGGATCTGGGGCCAACGTCCTGACTTTC. Protein sequence: CASSEVAGGGSGANVLTF.

The chain has TRBV19 and TRBJ1-1; 7 nucleotides align to TRBD1. The CDR3 is 15 residues long. Trimming at V came to 6 bases and at J to 5 bases, leaving 12 bases not matched to a gene. Germline lookup yields CDR1 LNHDA and CDR2 SQIVND (reference sequence). The CDR3 region has the DNA TGTGCCAGTAGCAGGTCTGAGGGGGCGCGGACTGAAGCTTTCTTT. It yields the protein CASSRSEGARTEAFF. Complete variable domain (other parts from reference TRBV19 and TRBJ1-1): DGGITQSPKYLFRKEGQNVTLSCEQNLNHDAMYWYRQDPGQGLRLIYYSQIVNDFQKGDIAEGYSVSREKKESFPLTVTSAQKNPTAFYLCASSRSEGARTEAFFGQGTRLTVV.

This chain links TRBV10-3 with TRBJ2-7; TRBD2 matches 10 bases. Germline-derived CDR1 and CDR2 are ENHRY and SYGVKD. The V segment lost 7 bases and the J segment 4 bases; nucleotides outside the gene matches: 7. The CDR3 has 14 amino acids. CDR3 DNA sequence: TGTGCCATCACCGCACTAGCGGGAACTTACGAGCAGTACTTC. Translating gives CAITALAGTYEQYF.

The rearrangement uses TRBV6-5 and TRBJ1-4; 8 bases align to TRBD1. This CDR3 comprises 15 residues. V lost 2 bases to trimming and J lost 12 bases; unmatched junction nucleotides: 11. Germline CDR1 reads MNHEY; CDR2 reads SVGAGI. For the CDR3, the DNA is TGTGCCAGCAGTTACAGGGCAGGGGGCACCTCGGAACTGTTTTTT. This encodes CASSYRAGGTSELFF.

The chain is built from TRBV10-3 and TRBJ1-2; TRBD1 might be the D (5 bases). The CDR3 totals 12 residues. V lost 4 bases, J lost 5 bases, and 8 bases lay in between. Germline V gene sequence: CDR1 ENHRY, CDR2 SYGVKD. CDR3: CAISGGEYGYTF. The CDR3 DNA reads TGTGCCATCAGTGGGGGGGAGTATGGCTACACCTTC.

This clone was recorded once. The J gene is TRBJ2-2, the V gene TRBV7-6, with D uncertain. Germline CDR1 SGHVS, CDR2 FNYEAQ. Trimming took 3 bases from V and 7 from J, leaving 3 bases between them. The CDR3 runs to 11 residues. The CDR3 DNA follows: TGTGCCAGCAGCTTTGGCGGGGAGCTGTTTTTT. Protein product: CASSFGGELFF.

The table lists this clone with a count of one. The chain employs TRBV5-1 and TRBJ2-5, with D possibly being TRBD1 (6 bases). CDR3 size: 15 residues. Germline V CDR1 and CDR2: SGHRS, YFSETQ. Deletions cut 4 bases from V and 2 bases from J, with 15 bases between. The CDR3 region is CASSPTGRQQETQYF. CDR3 DNA: TGCGCCAGCAGCCCGACAGGTCGTCAGCAAGAGACCCAGTACTTC.

The V call is TRBV5-1, the J call TRBJ1-2; 7 bases match TRBD1. Germline-derived CDR1 and CDR2 are SGHRS and YFSETQ. The CDR3 is 14 residues long. The V gene end was trimmed by 3 bases and the J gene end by 7 bases; junction bases not matched to a gene: 9. The CDR3, as DNA: TGCGCCAGCAGCTCTTCCCCAGGGGGAGGTGGCTACACCTTC. Amino acids: CASSSSPGGGGYTF.

The rearrangement uses TRBV21-1 and TRBJ1-2; no check of the table's D call, TRBD1, against the DNA was made. TRBV21-1 is deemed a pseudogene. The CDR3 runs 16 residues. CDR3 in DNA: TGTGCCAGCAGCAACGGGACAGGGGGCCGCAACGTGGGCTACACCTTC. Translation: CASSNGTGGRNVGYTF.

This chain connects TRBV4-2 to TRBJ1-1; D is possibly TRBD1 (6 bases). Germline CDR1 LGHNA, CDR2 YNFKEQ. V lost 3 bases to trimming and J lost 1 base, with 6 bases between them. The CDR3 sequence is 13 residues long. CDR3 residues: CASSQTGNTEAFF. The CDR3 bases are TGTGCCAGCAGCCAGACAGGGAACACTGAAGCTTTCTTT.

This clone was seen a single time. The rearrangement links TRBV9 to TRBJ1-1, with D perhaps TRBD1 (6 bases). Trimming shortened V by 3 bases and J by 1 base, and 10 bases separated the two germline ends. This CDR3 contains 14 residues. Germline lookup yields CDR1 SGDLS and CDR2 YYNGEE. The CDR3 spells CASSAQTGNTEAFF. The CDR3 DNA reads as TGTGCCAGCAGCGCCCAGACAGGGAACACTGAAGCTTTCTTT. Full variable domain (rest looked up from reference TRBV9 and TRBJ1-1): DSGVTQTPKHLITATGQRVTLRCSPRSGDLSVYWYQQSLDQGLQFLIQYYNGEERAKGNILERFSAQQFPDLHSELNLSSLELGDSALYFCASSAQTGNTEAFFGQGTRLTVV.